These 24 T cell receptor beta chains originate from one sample sequenced in a study of shared clonotypes between healthy human individuals. Data came from immunoSEQ multiplex PCR; TCRdb stores just in-frame clones and leaves some out. The sample contains about 490,000 clones, around 78% of which appear only once. The specimen sequenced was PBMCs. Source of these receptors: a middle-aged woman in good health. Some clones in this sample may be carry-over from other donors' samples.

This clone was picked up one time. This sequence joins TRBV20-1 and TRBJ2-3; 8 nucleotides agree with TRBD2. V trimming: 6 bases; J trimming: 8 bases; junction bases outside the gene matches: 4. In germline, CDR1 is DFQATT, CDR2 SNEGSKA (reference sequence). The CDR3 length is 11 residues. The CDR3 sequence is CSALAGGTQYF. The CDR3, as DNA: TGCAGTGCCCTAGCGGGTGGTACGCAGTATTTT.

Only one count was recorded for this clone. This chain connects TRBV5-1 to TRBJ2-7; D might be TRBD2 (6 bases). V lost 5 bases to trimming and J lost 1 base, with 10 bases between them. This CDR3 is 13 amino acids long. The V gene's germline CDR1 is SGHRS and CDR2 YFSETQ. The CDR3 loop reads CASRRGQSYEQYF. DNA for the CDR3: TGCGCCAGCAGGCGGGGCCAGTCCTACGAGCAGTACTTC. The full variable domain, rest sourced from reference TRBV5-1 and TRBJ2-7, is KAGVTQTPRYLIKTRGQQVTLSCSPISGHRSVSWYQQTPGQGLQFLFEYFSETQRNKGNFPGRFSGRQFSNSRSEMNVSTLELGDSALYLCASRRGQSYEQYFGPGTRLTVT.

As to this clone: Other DNA sequences in this specimen translate into the identical CDR3. V is TRBV28 and J is TRBJ2-7, with D unresolved. The germline gives CDR1 MDHEN, CDR2 SYDVKM. The CDR3 spans 12 residues. V was shortened by 4 bases and J by 0 bases, with 4 bases between the two germline ends. For the CDR3, the DNA is TGTGCCAGCAGTTCTCTCTCCTACGAGCAGTACTTC. It specifies CASSSLSYEQYF.

The gene calls are TRBV7-3 and TRBJ2-1, with 7 positions matching TRBD1. The V gene end was trimmed by 5 bases and the J gene end by 2 bases; junction bases not matched to a gene: 6. Germline V gene data show CDR1 as SGHTA and CDR2 as FQGTGA. The CDR3 contains 15 residues. This CDR3 is CASSPAGTAYNEQFF. CDR3 nucleotide sequence: TGTGCCAGCAGCCCCGCCGGGACAGCCTACAATGAGCAGTTCTTC.

This rearrangement joins TRBV6-1 to TRBJ2-5; D perhaps matches TRBD1 (6 bases). Germline V gives CDR1 MNHNS, CDR2 SASEGT. V shed 4 bases and J shed 2 bases, with 20 bases lying between them. The CDR3 extends over 17 amino acids. The CDR3 loop reads CASSADPGQSSQETQYF. Written as DNA, the CDR3 is TGTGCCAGCAGTGCAGACCCCGGACAGTCAAGTCAAGAGACCCAGTACTTC.

This clone was counted a few times. V gene TRBV2 combines with J gene TRBJ2-1; no clear D gene. Germline CDR1 is SNHLY and CDR2 is FYNNEI. The CDR3 loop spans 13 amino acids. Trimming cost V 2 bases and J 15 bases, with 17 bases left between them. The CDR3 reads CASSESVRVGRFF. The CDR3 DNA reads TGTGCCAGCAGTGAATCGGTTAGGGTTGGGCGGTTCTTC.

This CDR3 is CASSFRTGGYNTEAFF. DNA for the CDR3: TGTGCCAGCAGTTTCCGGACAGGGGGTTATAACACTGAAGCTTTCTTT. The rearrangement uses TRBV6-5 and TRBJ1-1; 10 bases fit TRBD1. The junction had 7 bases not matched to a gene; V was cut back by 4 bases and J by 2 bases. The CDR3 totals 16 residues. Per the germline V gene, CDR1 is MNHEY and CDR2 is SVGAGI.

This clone was detected once. The CDR3 DNA follows: TGCGCCAGCAGCTTGGCGGGCGGAGAAAAACTGTTTTTT. Translated: CASSLAGGEKLFF. The J gene is TRBJ1-4, the V gene TRBV5-1, with D unresolved. The germline gives CDR1 SGHRS, CDR2 YFSETQ. This CDR3 has 13 amino acids. Between the trimmed V and J ends, which lost 0 bases and 8 bases, there was a span of 8 bases.

Comment on this clone: The same CDR3 also results from other DNA sequences found in this sample. The chain is built from TRBV2 and TRBJ2-6; maybe TRBD1 (6 bases). V was trimmed by 6 bases and J by 0 bases, leaving 9 bases between them. Per germline, CDR1 SNHLY and CDR2 FYNNEI. The CDR3 extends over 15 amino acids. The CDR3 loop is CASSRQVSGANVLTF. CDR3 DNA sequence: TGTGCCAGCAGCAGACAGGTCTCTGGGGCCAACGTCCTGACTTTC.

The rearrangement uses TRBV5-6 and TRBJ2-7; maybe TRBD2 (5 bases). V shed 4 bases and J shed 1 base, with 15 bases lying between them. Germline CDR1 SGHDT, CDR2 YYEEEE. This CDR3 spans 15 amino acids. The CDR3 nucleotides read TGTGCCAGCAGCCCCACCGGGGTCCTATCCTACGAGCAGTACTTC. This encodes CASSPTGVLSYEQYF.

The chain combines TRBV4-3 with TRBJ2-7; possible D gene TRBD1, 5 bases. The germline gives CDR1 LGHNA, CDR2 YSLEER. Between the trimmed V and J ends, which lost 1 base and 6 bases, there was a span of 22 bases. This CDR3 contains 17 residues. The CDR3 is CASSQGVVNLGHSEQYF. CDR3 nucleotide sequence: TGCGCCAGCAGCCAAGGGGTAGTGAATTTGGGGCATAGCGAGCAGTACTTC.

The CDR3: CASSFRQGLRSTDTQYF. The DNA for the CDR3 is TGTGCCAGCAGCTTCAGACAGGGATTGAGGAGCACAGATACGCAGTATTTT. The V gene is TRBV7-8, the J gene TRBJ2-3, with 7 bases that match TRBD1. Looked up from germline, CDR1 is SGHVS and CDR2 is FQNEAQ. Trimming took 3 bases from V and 0 from J; bases not matched to a gene: 9. The CDR3 consists of 17 residues.

The gene calls are TRBV30 and TRBJ2-7; TRBD1 aligns across 8 bases. CDR1 is GTSNPN and CDR2 is SVGIG in the germline V gene (reference sequence). V trimming: 3 bases; J trimming: 4 bases; junction bases outside the gene matches: 8. The CDR3 consists of 14 residues. The CDR3 sequence is CAWRGQDRVYEQYF. The CDR3 bases are TGTGCCTGGAGGGGGCAGGACAGGGTATACGAGCAGTACTTC. The full variable domain, rest sourced from reference TRBV30 and TRBJ2-7, is SQTIHQWPATLVQPVGSPLSLECTVEGTSNPNLYWYRQAAGRGLQLLFYSVGIGQISSEVPQNLSASRPQDRQFILSSKKLLLSDSGFYLCAWRGQDRVYEQYFGPGTRLTVT.

With regard to this clone: An end of the junction differs from the germline gene, which may be a read error. The chain has TRBV11-2 and TRBJ1-4; 10 bases map to TRBD1. Germline V gene lookup returns CDR1 SGHAT and CDR2 FQNNGV. The CDR3 totals 16 residues. The CDR3 protein is CASSQDLGTGAEKLFF. The CDR3 region has the DNA TGCGCCAGCAGCCAAGATCTTGGGACAGGGGCCGAAAAACTGTTTTTT.

About this clone itself: The junction shows a germline mismatch at one end, possibly a read error. The same CDR3 arises from other DNA sequences in this sample as well. The CDR3 spells CSVEGQRNTEAFF. The CDR3 DNA reads TGCAGCGTTGAGGGGCAGAGGAACACTGAAGCCTTCTTT. The J gene is TRBJ1-1, the V gene TRBV29-1, with TRBD1 as a possible D gene (5 bases). Germline CDR1 is SQVTM and CDR2 is ANQGSEA. The CDR3 has 13 amino acids.

This clone showed up just once. The chain combines TRBV7-6 with TRBJ2-3, with a tentative D call TRBD2 (5 bases). The V and J ends lost 5 bases and 1 base respectively, with 13 bases between them. Looked up from germline, CDR1 is SGHVS and CDR2 is FNYEAQ. The CDR3 has 15 amino acids. The CDR3 spells CASSNEGYGTDTQYF. The DNA for the CDR3 is TGTGCCAGCAGCAACGAGGGCTACGGCACAGATACGCAGTATTTT.

Worth noting for this clone: Other DNA sequences in this sample translate to the same CDR3. The rearrangement uses TRBV15 and TRBJ2-7; D remains ambiguous. V lost 0 bases and J 3 bases, leaving 6 bases between the germline ends. Germline CDR1 is LNHNV and CDR2 is YYDKDF (reference sequence). The CDR3 has 13 residues. The CDR3 region has the DNA TGTGCCACCAGCAGAGATCTGGGCTACGAGCAGTACTTC. Translating gives CATSRDLGYEQYF.

DNA for the CDR3: TGTGCCAGCTCCACGGGGGTTCTCACGGCAGATACGCAGTATTTT. It is translated as CASSTGVLTADTQYF. V and J are TRBV18 and TRBJ2-3; perhaps TRBD2 as D (6 bases). The germline V gene has CDR1 KGHSH and CDR2 LQKENI. This CDR3 is 15 amino acids long. V lost 6 bases, J lost 4 bases, and 17 bases lay in between.

As to this clone: This likely came from a read error, as a far larger clone is one base away. The chain couples TRBV27 to TRBJ1-2; 9 bases align to TRBD1. The V gene's germline CDR1 is MNHEY and CDR2 SMNVEV (reference sequence). This CDR3 is 13 amino acids long. The CDR3 loop is CAGRQGVGRGYTF. CDR3 bases: TGTGCCGGCAGACAGGGGGTCGGGCGTGGCTACACCTTC.

This clone is medium-sized. The V call is TRBV6-1, the J call TRBJ2-7, with D tentatively TRBD1 (5 bases). CDR3 length: 14 amino acids. Per germline, CDR1 MNHNS and CDR2 SASEGT. The V gene lost 3 bases and the J gene lost 6 bases, with 15 bases spanning the gap. The CDR3 nucleotides read TGTGCCAGCAGTGACAAGGGGTCCCCCTCCGAGCAGTACTTC. Amino acids: CASSDKGSPSEQYF.

This clone was observed a single time. The chain carries TRBV2 and TRBJ2-1, with TRBD2 matching 12 bases. V was pared by 4 bases and J by 9 bases, with 4 bases of the junction left unmatched. The CDR3 contains 14 residues. Germline-derived CDR1 and CDR2 are SNHLY and FYNNEI. The DNA for the CDR3 is TGTGCCAGCAGTGTGACTAGCGGGAGCGGTGAGCAGTTCTTC. Protein sequence: CASSVTSGSGEQFF.

The V gene is TRBV27, the J gene TRBJ2-3; D is ambiguous. V was shortened by 5 bases and J by 0 bases, with 6 bases between the two germline ends. The CDR3 runs to 13 residues. CDR1 MNHEY and CDR2 SMNVEV come from the germline V gene (reference sequence). The CDR3 is CASSQYSTDTQYF. The DNA of the CDR3 is TGTGCCAGCAGTCAGTATAGCACAGATACGCAGTATTTT.

This chain connects TRBV2 to TRBJ2-1; D gene unclear. Trimming cost V 8 bases and J 0 bases, with 11 bases left between them. Germline lookup yields CDR1 SNHLY and CDR2 FYNNEI. This CDR3 region has 14 residues. The CDR3 reads CASSLIGSYNEQFF. In DNA, the CDR3 is TGTGCCAGCTCTCTAATCGGCTCCTACAATGAGCAGTTCTTC.

The J gene is TRBJ2-2, the V gene TRBV7-3; D uncertain. The V end lost 2 bases, the J end lost 0 bases, and 10 bases lay between the germline ends. Germline CDR1 SGHTA, CDR2 FQGTGA. The CDR3 is 16 residues long. The CDR3 nucleotides are TGTGCCAGCAGCTTATCCCCGACGGCGAACACCGGGGAGCTGTTTTTT. It yields the protein CASSLSPTANTGELFF.